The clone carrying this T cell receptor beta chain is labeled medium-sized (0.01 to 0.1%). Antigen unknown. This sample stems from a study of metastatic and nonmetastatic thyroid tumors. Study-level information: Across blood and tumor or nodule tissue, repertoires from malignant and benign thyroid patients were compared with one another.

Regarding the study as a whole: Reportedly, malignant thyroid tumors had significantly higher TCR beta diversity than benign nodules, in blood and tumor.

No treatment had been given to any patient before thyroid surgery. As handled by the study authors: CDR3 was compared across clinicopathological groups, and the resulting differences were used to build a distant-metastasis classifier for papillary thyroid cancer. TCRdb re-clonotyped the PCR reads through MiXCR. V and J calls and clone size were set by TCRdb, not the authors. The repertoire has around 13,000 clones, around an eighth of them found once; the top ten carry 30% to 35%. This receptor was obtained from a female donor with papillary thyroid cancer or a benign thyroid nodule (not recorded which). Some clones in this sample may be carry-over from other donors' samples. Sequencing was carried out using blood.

For the CDR3, the DNA is TGTGCCAGCAGTTATTTAGCGGGAGCGTACCAAGAGACCCAGTACTTC. Protein: CASSYLAGAYQETQYF. The V call is TRBV6-2 or TRBV6-3, the J call TRBJ2-5, with 9 bases that match TRBD2. V lost 3 bases and J lost 0; bases outside the gene matches: 5. Germline loops: CDR1 MNHEY, CDR2 SVGEGT. CDR3 length equals 16 residues.